This T cell receptor (beta chain) derives from a study of blood T cell repertoires in COVID-19. About the research overall: The samples span acute and convalescent COVID-19 from the United States, Italy and Spain.

Germline values: CDR1 SGDLS, CDR2 YYNGEE. Germline trimming cut 3 bases from V and 0 bases from J; bases unmatched to any gene: 6. The CDR3 has 17 residues. Clinical history as reported by participants underpinned cohort assignment. Authors' analysis steps: Using reference gene primer amplification, nucleated cell counts were estimated. The assay was immunoSEQ multiplex PCR, and TCRdb's table has in-frame clones only and misses some. V and J calls and clone size are given by that table; D and trimming were obtained from the DNA. The sample carries approximately 400,000 clones, over 75% recorded once. The material sequenced was PBMCs or T cells enriched from blood (not recorded which). The chain joins TRBV9 to TRBJ2-2, with 9 bases lining up with TRBD2. The receptor was isolated from a man between 25 and 39 years old who had recovered from COVID-19. CDR3 DNA sequence: TGTGCCAGCAGCGCCCAGCGGGGGGCGACGAACACCGGGGAGCTGTTTTTT. Encoded protein: CASSAQRGATNTGELFF.